These 26 T cell receptor beta chains were sequenced from one sample in a study of Graves' ophthalmopathy and Graves' hyperthyroidism. Amplification of TCR beta CDR3 regions used RNA transcripts. HTBI primers were employed in first-round RT-PCR, then a second-round multiplex PCR followed. TCRdb called the multiplex PCR reads again in MiXCR, with one record for every CDR3 protein. Found here are a few hundred thousand distinct CDR3 sequences, 15% of them singletons; the top ten hold roughly 7%. Sequencing was done on a sample of peripheral blood. Receptor source: a woman aged 18-30 years with stable Graves' hyperthyroidism.

This clonotype showed up just a few times. This may arise from a read error, as a much more abundant clone is one base away. V and J are TRBV7-9 and TRBJ1-2; no firm D call. The CDR3 is 14 amino acids. CDR1 and CDR2 from the germline V gene are SEHNR and FQNEAQ (reference sequence). The CDR3 nucleotides read TGTGTCAGCAGCTTAGCGCCGACCGGCGGGGGCTACACCTTC. Amino acids: CVSSLAPTGGGYTF.

This clonotype has ten or more counts. The CDR3 DNA is TGCGCCAGCAGCTCCCACTCGATGCAGGCGAACACTGAAGCTTTCTTT. Translation gives CASSSHSMQANTEAFF. The genes are TRBV5-1 and TRBJ1-1; no definite D call. V was trimmed by 3 bases and J by 1 base, leaving 16 bases between them. The CDR3 contains 16 residues. CDR1 SGHRS and CDR2 YFSETQ come from the germline V gene.

This clonotype has a count of ten or more. The CDR3 DNA reads as TGTGCCAGCAGAACTAACTTAAAACCCTACGAGCAGTACTTC. Its protein product is CASRTNLKPYEQYF. V is TRBV12-3 or TRBV12-4 and J is TRBJ2-7; D ambiguous. The CDR3 is made up of 14 amino acids. Trimming left V 6 bases short and J 2 bases short, with 14 bases between.

This clonotype has a count of ten or more. The CDR3 protein is CASSLLLARTGELFF. CDR3 nucleotides: TGTGCCAGCAGCTTACTACTAGCGAGGACCGGGGAGCTGTTTTTT. The chain recombines TRBV7-2 with TRBJ2-2; 7 bases match TRBD2. The CDR3 contains 15 residues. Losses at the gene ends were 2 bases for V and 5 bases for J; bases not matched to a gene: 5. Germline V gene data show CDR1 as SGHTA and CDR2 as FQGNSA.

Ten or more counts support this clonotype. The chain couples TRBV20-1 to TRBJ1-1; unclear D gene. The CDR3 totals 13 residues. Germline V gives CDR1 DFQATT, CDR2 SNEGSKA (reference sequence). Trimming left V 0 bases short and J 2 bases short, with 7 bases between. CDR3 region: CSARDPLNTEAFF. The CDR3 coding sequence is TGCAGTGCTAGAGATCCGTTAAACACTGAAGCTTTCTTT.

This clonotype was recorded many times. V and J are TRBV12-3 or TRBV12-4 and TRBJ2-5; D is ambiguous. V shed 8 bases and J shed 4 bases, with 5 bases lying between them. The CDR3 is made up of 10 amino acids. The CDR3 here is CASEGETQYF. CDR3 sequence (DNA): TGTGCCAGCGAAGGAGAGACCCAGTACTTC.

The rearrangement links TRBV5-1 to TRBJ2-2; 9 nucleotides agree with TRBD1. The length of the CDR3 is 17 residues. In germline, CDR1 is SGHRS, CDR2 YFSETQ. V dropped 4 bases and J dropped 1; count of bases not matched to a gene: 8. CDR3 in DNA: TGCGCCAGCAGCGGAACAGGGGGCACTAAGAACACCGGGGAGCTGTTTTTT. Protein: CASSGTGGTKNTGELFF. Using reference TRBV5-1 and TRBJ2-2 for the parts outside the CDR3, the full variable domain is KAGVTQTPRYLIKTRGQQVTLSCSPISGHRSVSWYQQTPGQGLQFLFEYFSETQRNKGNFPGRFSGRQFSNSRSEMNVSTLELGDSALYLCASSGTGGTKNTGELFFGEGSRLTVL.

Only one count was recorded for this clonotype. The V and J genes are TRBV6-4 and TRBJ1-5, with D perhaps matching TRBD1 (6 bases). V shed 6 bases and J shed 3 bases, with 15 bases lying between them. The CDR3 covers 15 residues. From germline, CDR1 is MRHNA and CDR2 SNTAGT. The CDR3 spells CASSIRTVLNQPQHF. CDR3 DNA sequence: TGTGCCAGCAGCATAAGGACAGTCCTCAATCAGCCCCAGCATTTT.

The chain links TRBV5-1 to TRBJ1-2; TRBD1 matches at 9 bases. Germline V CDR1 and CDR2: SGHRS, YFSETQ. This CDR3 is built from 14 residues. Trimming cost V 3 bases and J 8 bases; bases outside gene matches: 8. CDR3 in DNA: TGCGCCAGCAGCTCGACCGGGACAGGGAACGGCTACACCTTC. Translation gives CASSSTGTGNGYTF.

This clonotype occurred a few times. The CDR3 is CASSLSRPGQGAYEQYF. Here the CDR3 DNA reads TGTGCCAGCAGCTTGTCACGACCGGGACAGGGGGCTTACGAGCAGTACTTC. The rearrangement links TRBV5-4 to TRBJ2-7; 12 bases map to TRBD1. Germline CDR1 reads SGHNT; CDR2 reads YYREEE (reference sequence). The trim removed 1 base at V and 4 bases at J, leaving 9 bases unmatched. CDR3 length: 17 amino acids. Full variable domain (missing parts from reference TRBV5-4 and TRBJ2-7): ETGVTQSPTHLIKTRGQQVTLRCSSQSGHNTVSWYQQALGQGPQFIFQYYREEENGRGNFPPRFSGLQFPNYSSELNVNALELDDSALYLCASSLSRPGQGAYEQYFGPGTRLTVT.

This clonotype came up a few times. The chain is built from TRBV5-1 and TRBJ1-1, with D perhaps matching TRBD1 (5 bases). Trimming pared 0 bases from V and 4 bases from J, leaving 16 bases between. Germline V gene sequence: CDR1 SGHRS, CDR2 YFSETQ. The CDR3 runs 16 residues. As DNA, the CDR3 is TGCGCCAGCAGCTTGGAAGTTGGGGCGGTGGGCACTGAAGCTTTCTTT. It codes for CASSLEVGAVGTEAFF. The full variable domain, in which reference TRBV5-1 and TRBJ1-1 provide the parts outside the CDR3, is KAGVTQTPRYLIKTRGQQVTLSCSPISGHRSVSWYQQTPGQGLQFLFEYFSETQRNKGNFPGRFSGRQFSNSRSEMNVSTLELGDSALYLCASSLEVGAVGTEAFFGQGTRLTVV.

This clonotype occurred many times. This chain links TRBV13 with TRBJ1-2, with 8 positions matching TRBD1. V lost 5 bases, J lost 5 bases, and 7 bases stayed unmatched. The CDR3 totals 14 residues. Germline V gene sequence: CDR1 PRHDT, CDR2 FYEKMQ (reference sequence). Written as DNA, the CDR3 is TGTGCCAGCAGCCCTAGACGGACAGGGTATGGCTACACCTTC. It yields the protein CASSPRRTGYGYTF.

To note about this clonotype: A much larger clone sits a single nucleotide away, making a read error possible. The gene calls are TRBV5-4 and TRBJ1-1; TRBD1 aligns across 8 bases. Germline values: CDR1 SGHNT, CDR2 YYREEE (reference sequence). V lost 6 bases to trimming and J lost 2 bases; unmatched junction nucleotides: 9. The CDR3 has 15 residues. CDR3 amino acids: CASISPGGPNTEAFF. The CDR3 region has the DNA TGTGCCAGCATCTCACCAGGGGGCCCTAACACTGAAGCTTTCTTT.

This clonotype has at least ten counts. J is TRBJ1-1 and V is TRBV12-3 or TRBV12-4; D possibly corresponds to TRBD1 (6 bases). The CDR3 contains 14 residues. V was cut by 5 bases and J by 3 bases, with 13 bases left in between. The chain's CDR3 is CASSPTGDYTEAFF. DNA of the CDR3: TGTGCCAGCAGTCCGACAGGAGACTACACTGAAGCTTTCTTT.

This clonotype was detected ten times or more. The genes are TRBV7-2 and TRBJ1-6; D not resolved. The CDR3 spans 14 residues. Trimming left V 5 bases short and J 7 bases short, with 12 bases between. From germline, CDR1 is SGHTA and CDR2 FQGNSA. The CDR3 loop reads CASSPRPKNSPLHF. CDR3 DNA: TGTGCCAGCAGCCCTCGACCGAAAAATTCACCCCTCCACTTT.

A remark on this clonotype: The junction does not match germline at one end; this may be a read error. The rearrangement joins TRBV18 to TRBJ1-2; D possibly corresponds to TRBD1 (6 bases). Germline V gene sequence: CDR1 KGHSH, CDR2 LQKENI. The CDR3 contains 16 residues. The CDR3 sequence: CASSATPGQTNYGYTF. The CDR3 DNA sequence: TGTGCCAGCTCGGCTACCCCGGGACAAACTAACTACGGCTACACCTTC.

This clonotype appeared many times. The chain combines TRBV7-2 with TRBJ1-1; TRBD1 matches at 8 bases. J was trimmed by 3 bases and V by 5 bases; bases with no gene match: 8. This CDR3 has 15 residues. CDR1 is SGHTA and CDR2 is FQGNSA in the germline V gene. CDR3 protein: CASSPLTGVDTEAFF. In DNA form, the CDR3 reads TGTGCCAGCAGCCCCCTGACAGGGGTGGACACTGAAGCTTTCTTT.

This clonotype has at least ten counts. The rearrangement links TRBV6-1 to TRBJ1-1, with 7 bases fitting TRBD1. Germline V gene data show CDR1 as MNHNS and CDR2 as SASEGT. The CDR3 sequence is 14 residues long. Trimming took 1 base from V and 10 from J; bases not matched to a gene: 9. The chain's CDR3 is CASSEGGGRMAAFF. Written as DNA, the CDR3 is TGTGCCAGCAGTGAAGGAGGGGGCCGGATGGCAGCTTTCTTT.

This clonotype has a count of ten or more. The rearrangement links TRBV6-2 or TRBV6-3 to TRBJ2-4, with unresolved D. Trimming removed 5 bases from V and 1 base from J, with 12 bases in between. The CDR3 totals 15 residues. Per germline, CDR1 MNHEY and CDR2 SVGEGT. Here the CDR3 reads CASSTKVGAKNIQYF. The CDR3 nucleotides read TGTGCCAGCAGTACTAAAGTAGGGGCCAAAAACATTCAGTACTTC.

This rearrangement joins TRBV15 to TRBJ1-1; D is unresolved. V was pared by 5 bases and J by 0 bases, with 10 bases between. This CDR3 has 14 residues. CDR1 is LNHNV and CDR2 is YYDKDF in the germline V gene (reference sequence). This CDR3 is CATSAGFLNTEAFF. The CDR3 coding sequence is TGTGCCACCAGCGCCGGGTTCTTGAACACTGAAGCTTTCTTT.

The rearrangement uses TRBV7-9 and TRBJ1-2; 11 nucleotides align to TRBD1. Germline lookup yields CDR1 SEHNR and CDR2 FQNEAQ (reference sequence). V dropped 8 bases and J dropped 8; count of bases not matched to a gene: 7. CDR3 length: 13 residues. This CDR3 is CASPPGQGEGYTF. The CDR3 region has the DNA TGTGCCAGCCCCCCGGGACAGGGGGAAGGCTACACCTTC. The full variable domain, completed using reference TRBV7-9 and TRBJ1-2, is DTGVSQNPRHKITKRGQNVTFRCDPISEHNRLYWYRQTLGQGPEFLTYFQNEAQLEKSRLLSDRFSAERPKGSFSTLEIQRTEQGDSAMYLCASPPGQGEGYTFGSGTRLTVV.

This clonotype was observed many times. The chain has TRBV15 and TRBJ1-2; tentative D call: TRBD1 (5 bases). CDR3 length: 14 amino acids. With 5 bases removed from V and 3 bases from J, the gap between germline ends came to 13 bases. CDR1 LNHNV and CDR2 YYDKDF come from the germline V gene (reference sequence). The CDR3 spells CATSYRLGDYGYTF. CDR3 bases: TGTGCCACCAGCTACAGGCTTGGGGACTATGGCTACACCTTC.

The sample holds many counts of this clonotype. The chain uses TRBV11-2 and TRBJ1-1, with TRBD1 matching 8 bases. The CDR3 extends over 16 amino acids. With 2 bases clipped from V and 3 bases from J, the junction kept 8 bases outside the gene matches. Germline CDR1 SGHAT, CDR2 FQNNGV. CDR3 protein: CASSLKGPGGYTEAFF. For the CDR3, the DNA is TGTGCCAGCAGCTTAAAGGGCCCAGGGGGCTACACTGAAGCTTTCTTT. Full variable domain (rest looked up from reference TRBV11-2 and TRBJ1-1): EAGVAQSPRYKIIEKRQSVAFWCNPISGHATLYWYQQILGQGPKLLIQFQNNGVVDDSQLPKDRFSAERLKGVDSTLKIQPAKLEDSAVYLCASSLKGPGGYTEAFFGQGTRLTVV.

The CDR3 loop reads CASSQVGIFGGYTF. The CDR3 coding sequence is TGTGCCAGCAGCCAAGTTGGGATCTTTGGGGGCTACACCTTC. The chain recombines TRBV14 with TRBJ1-2, with unresolved D. Between the trimmed V and J ends, which lost 1 base and 8 bases, there was a span of 14 bases. Germline V gene lookup returns CDR1 SGHDN and CDR2 FVKESK. CDR3 length: 14 residues. The full variable domain, its missing parts supplied by reference TRBV14 and TRBJ1-2, is EAGVTQFPSHSVIEKGQTVTLRCDPISGHDNLYWYRRVMGKEIKFLLHFVKESKQDESGMPNNRFLAERTGGTYSTLKVQPAELEDSGVYFCASSQVGIFGGYTFGSGTRLTVV.

In this sample, this clonotype turned up a few times. This may stem from a read error, because a much larger clone lies one nucleotide away. The chain links TRBV10-3 to TRBJ2-2, with 9 bases aligning to TRBD2. The CDR3 is 17 residues long. The germline V gene has CDR1 ENHRY and CDR2 SYGVKD. The CDR3 DNA reads TGTGCCATCAGTGAGTCTCTAGCGGGGCGGTACACCGGGGAGCTGTGTTTT. Translating gives CAISESLAGRYTGELCF.

This chain links TRBV7-2 with TRBJ1-5; unclear D gene. The CDR3 extends over 15 amino acids. Germline CDR1 SGHTA, CDR2 FQGNSA. The V end lost 5 bases, the J end lost 5 bases, and 16 bases lay between the germline ends. CDR3 bases: TGTGCCAGCAGCCCGGACGGCAGACTAGATCAGCCCCAGCATTTT. It codes for CASSPDGRLDQPQHF.